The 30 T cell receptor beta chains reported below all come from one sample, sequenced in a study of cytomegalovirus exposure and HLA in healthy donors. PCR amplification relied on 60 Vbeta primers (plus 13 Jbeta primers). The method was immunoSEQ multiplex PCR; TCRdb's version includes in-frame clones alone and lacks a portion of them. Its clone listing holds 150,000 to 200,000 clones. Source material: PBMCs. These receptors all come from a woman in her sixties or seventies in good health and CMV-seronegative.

The DNA of the CDR3 is TGTGCCAGCAGTTACTCGGCCGGGGAGACCTACAATGAGCAGTTCTTC. Its protein is CASSYSAGETYNEQFF. This chain joins TRBV6-5 and TRBJ2-1; a possible D gene is TRBD2 (5 bases). Germline CDR1 reads MNHEY; CDR2 reads SVGAGI. Between the trimmed V and J ends, which lost 0 bases and 2 bases, there was a span of 11 bases. This CDR3 has 16 residues.

The CDR3 coding sequence is TGCGCCAGCAGCTATGACAGGATGAACTATGGCTACACCTTC. Translating gives CASSYDRMNYGYTF. The chain links TRBV4-1 to TRBJ1-2, with D tentatively TRBD1 (6 bases). The CDR3 loop spans 14 amino acids. V was clipped by 5 bases and J by 2 bases, with 12 bases between them. From germline, CDR1 is MGHRA and CDR2 YSYEKL.

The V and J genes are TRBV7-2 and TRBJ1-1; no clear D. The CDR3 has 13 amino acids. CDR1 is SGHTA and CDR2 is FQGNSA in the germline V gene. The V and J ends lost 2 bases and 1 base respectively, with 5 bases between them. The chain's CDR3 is CASSLSWNTEAFF. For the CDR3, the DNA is TGTGCCAGCAGCTTAAGCTGGAACACTGAAGCTTTCTTT.

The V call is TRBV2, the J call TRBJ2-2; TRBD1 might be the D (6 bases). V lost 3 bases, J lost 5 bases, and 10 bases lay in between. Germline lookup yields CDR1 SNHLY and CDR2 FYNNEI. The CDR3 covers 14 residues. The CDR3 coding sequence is TGTGCCAGCAGTGAGGACAGACAAACCGGGGAGCTGTTTTTT. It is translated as CASSEDRQTGELFF. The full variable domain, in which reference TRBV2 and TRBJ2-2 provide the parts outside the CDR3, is EPEVTQTPSHQVTQMGQEVILRCVPISNHLYFYWYRQILGQKVEFLVSFYNNEISEKSEIFDDQFSVERPDGSNFTLKIRSTKLEDSAMYFCASSEDRQTGELFFGEGSRLTVL.

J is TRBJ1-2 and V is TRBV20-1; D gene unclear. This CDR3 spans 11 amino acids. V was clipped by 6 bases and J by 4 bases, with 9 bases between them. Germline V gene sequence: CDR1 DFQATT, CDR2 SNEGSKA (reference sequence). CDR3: CSATGGYGYTF. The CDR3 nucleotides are TGCAGTGCCACCGGTGGCTATGGCTACACCTTC.

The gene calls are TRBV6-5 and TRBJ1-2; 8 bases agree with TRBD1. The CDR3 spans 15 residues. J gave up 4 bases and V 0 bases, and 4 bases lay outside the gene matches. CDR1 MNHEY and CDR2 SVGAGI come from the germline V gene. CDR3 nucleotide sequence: TGTGCCAGCAGTTACTCGGGACAGGTGACCTATGGCTACACCTTC. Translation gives CASSYSGQVTYGYTF.

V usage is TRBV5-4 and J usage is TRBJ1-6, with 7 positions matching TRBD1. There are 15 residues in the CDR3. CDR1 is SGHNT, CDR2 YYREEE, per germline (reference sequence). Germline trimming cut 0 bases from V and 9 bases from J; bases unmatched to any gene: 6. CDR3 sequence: CASSLEEGAGSPLHF. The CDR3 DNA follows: TGTGCCAGCAGCTTGGAGGAGGGGGCCGGTTCACCCCTCCACTTT.

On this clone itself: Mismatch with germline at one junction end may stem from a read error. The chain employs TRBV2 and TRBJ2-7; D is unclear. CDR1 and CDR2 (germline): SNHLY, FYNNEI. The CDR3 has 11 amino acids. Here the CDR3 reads CASSSKYGQYF. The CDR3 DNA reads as TGTGCCAGCAGTTCAAAGTACGGGCAGTACTTC.

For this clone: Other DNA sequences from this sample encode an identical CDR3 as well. The CDR3 loop reads CASSRDSETQYF. Written as DNA, the CDR3 is TGCGCCAGCAGCCGGGATTCGGAGACCCAGTACTTC. This chain uses TRBV5-1 with TRBJ2-5; D is perhaps TRBD2 (5 bases). Between the trimmed V and J ends, which lost 4 bases and 5 bases, there was a span of 9 bases. Germline values: CDR1 SGHRS, CDR2 YFSETQ. This CDR3 comprises 12 residues. Full variable domain (rest looked up from reference TRBV5-1 and TRBJ2-5): KAGVTQTPRYLIKTRGQQVTLSCSPISGHRSVSWYQQTPGQGLQFLFEYFSETQRNKGNFPGRFSGRQFSNSRSEMNVSTLELGDSALYLCASSRDSETQYFGPGTRLLVL.

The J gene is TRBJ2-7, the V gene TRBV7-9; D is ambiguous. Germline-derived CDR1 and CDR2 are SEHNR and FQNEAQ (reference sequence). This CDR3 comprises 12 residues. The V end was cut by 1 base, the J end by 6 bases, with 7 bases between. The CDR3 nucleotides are TGTGCCAGCAGCTTAGGTCGGAGCGAGCAGTACTTC. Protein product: CASSLGRSEQYF. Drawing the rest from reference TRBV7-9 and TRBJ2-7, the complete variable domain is DTGVSQNPRHKITKRGQNVTFRCDPISEHNRLYWYRQTLGQGPEFLTYFQNEAQLEKSRLLSDRFSAERPKGSFSTLEIQRTEQGDSAMYLCASSLGRSEQYFGPGTRLTVT.

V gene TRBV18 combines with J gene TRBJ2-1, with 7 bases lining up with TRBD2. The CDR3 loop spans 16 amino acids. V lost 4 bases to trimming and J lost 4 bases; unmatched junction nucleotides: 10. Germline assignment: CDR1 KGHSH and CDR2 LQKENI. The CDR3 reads CASSRGSGDVYNEQFF. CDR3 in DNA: TGTGCCAGCTCACGAGGAAGCGGGGATGTTTACAATGAGCAGTTCTTC.

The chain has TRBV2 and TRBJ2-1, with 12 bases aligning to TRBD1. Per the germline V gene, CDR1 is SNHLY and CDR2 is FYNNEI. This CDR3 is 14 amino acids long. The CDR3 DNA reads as TGTGTCGGTCGGGGACAGGGGGCCCACAATGAGCAGTTCTTC. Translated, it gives CVGRGQGAHNEQFF. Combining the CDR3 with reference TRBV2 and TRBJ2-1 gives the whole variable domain EPEVTQTPSHQVTQMGQEVILRCVPISNHLYFYWYRQILGQKVEFLVSFYNNEISEKSEIFDDQFSVERPDGSNFTLKIRSTKLEDSAMYFCVGRGQGAHNEQFFGPGTRLTVL.

As DNA, the CDR3 is TGCAGCGGGTCCACCACCGGAGGGAACACTGAAGCTTTCTTT. The encoded protein is CSGSTTGGNTEAFF. The V call is TRBV29-1, the J call TRBJ1-1, with D unclear. The ends were cut back, 7 bases at V and 1 base at J, with 16 bases in the middle. Germline V gene lookup returns CDR1 SQVTM and CDR2 ANQGSEA. This CDR3 has 14 residues.

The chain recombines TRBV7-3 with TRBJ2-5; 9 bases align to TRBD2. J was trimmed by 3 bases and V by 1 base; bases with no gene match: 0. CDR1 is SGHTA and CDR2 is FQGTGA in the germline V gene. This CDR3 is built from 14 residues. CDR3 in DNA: TGTGCCAGCAGCTTAATAGCGGGGGAAGAGACCCAGTACTTC. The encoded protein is CASSLIAGEETQYF.

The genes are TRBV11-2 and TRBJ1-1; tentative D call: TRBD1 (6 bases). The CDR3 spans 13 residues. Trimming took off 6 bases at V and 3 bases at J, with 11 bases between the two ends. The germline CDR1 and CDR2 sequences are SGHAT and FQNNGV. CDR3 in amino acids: CASSYRVDTEAFF. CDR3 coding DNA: TGTGCCAGCAGTTACAGGGTGGACACTGAAGCTTTCTTT. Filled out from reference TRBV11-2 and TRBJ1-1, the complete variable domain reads EAGVAQSPRYKIIEKRQSVAFWCNPISGHATLYWYQQILGQGPKLLIQFQNNGVVDDSQLPKDRFSAERLKGVDSTLKIQPAKLEDSAVYLCASSYRVDTEAFFGQGTRLTVV.

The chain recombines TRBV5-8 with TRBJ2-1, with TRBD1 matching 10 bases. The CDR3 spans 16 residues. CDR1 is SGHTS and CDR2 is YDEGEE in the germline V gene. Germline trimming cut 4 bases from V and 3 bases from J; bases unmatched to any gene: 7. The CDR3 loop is CASSRGGTGDYNEQFF. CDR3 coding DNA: TGTGCCAGCAGCCGGGGCGGGACAGGGGACTACAATGAGCAGTTCTTC. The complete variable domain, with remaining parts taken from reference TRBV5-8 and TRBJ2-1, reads EAGVTQSPTHLIKTRGQQATLRCSPISGHTSVYWYQQALGLGLQFLLWYDEGEERNRGNFPPRFSGRQFPNYSSELNVNALELEDSALYLCASSRGGTGDYNEQFFGPGTRLTVL.

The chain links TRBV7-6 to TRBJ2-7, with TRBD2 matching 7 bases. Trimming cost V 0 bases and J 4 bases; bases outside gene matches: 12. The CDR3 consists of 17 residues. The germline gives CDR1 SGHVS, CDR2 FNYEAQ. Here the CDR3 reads CASSLATASGAIYEQYF. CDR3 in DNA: TGTGCCAGCAGCTTAGCAACGGCTAGCGGAGCCATTTACGAGCAGTACTTC.

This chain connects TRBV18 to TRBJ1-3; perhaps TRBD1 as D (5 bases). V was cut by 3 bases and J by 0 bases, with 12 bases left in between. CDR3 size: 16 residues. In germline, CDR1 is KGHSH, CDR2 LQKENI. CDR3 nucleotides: TGTGCCAGCTCACCTTCAGGGCCCAACTCTGGAAACACCATATATTTT. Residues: CASSPSGPNSGNTIYF.

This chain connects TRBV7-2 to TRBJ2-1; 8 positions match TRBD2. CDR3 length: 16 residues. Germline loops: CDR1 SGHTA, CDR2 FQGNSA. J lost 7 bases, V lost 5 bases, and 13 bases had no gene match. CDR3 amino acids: CASSRPVGRGSNEQFF. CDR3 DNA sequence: TGTGCCAGCAGCCGACCGGTCGGGAGGGGGTCGAATGAGCAGTTCTTC.

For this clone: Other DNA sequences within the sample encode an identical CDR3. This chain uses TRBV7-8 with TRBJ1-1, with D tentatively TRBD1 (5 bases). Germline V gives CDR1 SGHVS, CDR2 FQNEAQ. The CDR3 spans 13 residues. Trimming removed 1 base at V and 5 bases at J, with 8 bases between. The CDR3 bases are TGTGCCAGCAGCTTAGGTGGGGGGACTGAAGCTTTCTTT. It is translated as CASSLGGGTEAFF.

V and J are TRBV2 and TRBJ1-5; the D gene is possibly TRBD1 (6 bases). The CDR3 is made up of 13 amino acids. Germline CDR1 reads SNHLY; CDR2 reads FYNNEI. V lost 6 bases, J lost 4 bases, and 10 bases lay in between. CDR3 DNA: TGTGCCAGCAGCGGACAGAAAAATCAGCCCCAGCATTTT. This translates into CASSGQKNQPQHF. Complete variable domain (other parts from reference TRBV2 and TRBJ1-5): EPEVTQTPSHQVTQMGQEVILRCVPISNHLYFYWYRQILGQKVEFLVSFYNNEISEKSEIFDDQFSVERPDGSNFTLKIRSTKLEDSAMYFCASSGQKNQPQHFGDGTRLSIL.

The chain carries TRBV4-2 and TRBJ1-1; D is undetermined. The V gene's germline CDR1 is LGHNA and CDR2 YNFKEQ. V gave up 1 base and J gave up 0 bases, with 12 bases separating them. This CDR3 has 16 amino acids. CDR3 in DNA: TGTGCCAGCAGCCAAGTTTTGGGCAGCATGAACACTGAAGCTTTCTTT. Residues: CASSQVLGSMNTEAFF.

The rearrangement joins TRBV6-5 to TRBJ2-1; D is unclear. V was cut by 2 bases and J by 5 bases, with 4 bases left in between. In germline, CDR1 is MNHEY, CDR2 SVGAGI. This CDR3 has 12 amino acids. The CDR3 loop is CASSYSDNEQFF. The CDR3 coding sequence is TGTGCCAGCAGTTACAGCGACAATGAGCAGTTCTTC.

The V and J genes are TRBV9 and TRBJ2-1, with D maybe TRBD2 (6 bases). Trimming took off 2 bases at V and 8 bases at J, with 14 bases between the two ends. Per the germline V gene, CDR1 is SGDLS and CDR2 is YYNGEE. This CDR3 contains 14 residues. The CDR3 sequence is CASSVGGWADEQFF. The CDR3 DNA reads TGTGCCAGCAGCGTTGGAGGGTGGGCAGATGAGCAGTTCTTC.

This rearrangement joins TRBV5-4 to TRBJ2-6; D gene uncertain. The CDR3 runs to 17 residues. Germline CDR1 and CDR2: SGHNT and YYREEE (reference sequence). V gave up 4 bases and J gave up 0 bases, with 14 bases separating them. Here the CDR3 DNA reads TGTGCCAGCAGCCCAGTAGGCAGGCCCTCTGGGGCCAACGTCCTGACTTTC. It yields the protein CASSPVGRPSGANVLTF.

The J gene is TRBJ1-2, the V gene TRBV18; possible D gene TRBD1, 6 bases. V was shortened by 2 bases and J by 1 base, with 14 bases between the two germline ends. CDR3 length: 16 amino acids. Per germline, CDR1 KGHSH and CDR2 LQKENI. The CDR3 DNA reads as TGTGCCAGCTCACCAAGGCCGGGACAAGATAACTATGGCTACACCTTC. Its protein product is CASSPRPGQDNYGYTF. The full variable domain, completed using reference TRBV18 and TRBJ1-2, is NAGVMQNPRHLVRRRGQEARLRCSPMKGHSHVYWYRQLPEEGLKFMVYLQKENIIDESGMPKERFSAEFPKEGPSILRIQQVVRGDSAAYFCASSPRPGQDNYGYTFGSGTRLTVV.

The CDR3 spells CASSLGQLNTEAFF. CDR3 coding DNA: TGTGCCAGCAGCTTGGGACAGTTGAACACTGAAGCTTTCTTT. The rearrangement joins TRBV11-2 to TRBJ1-1, with TRBD1 matching over 7 bases. The CDR3 length is 14 residues. V was pared by 3 bases and J by 0 bases, with 1 base of the junction left unmatched. Germline V gene data show CDR1 as SGHAT and CDR2 as FQNNGV.

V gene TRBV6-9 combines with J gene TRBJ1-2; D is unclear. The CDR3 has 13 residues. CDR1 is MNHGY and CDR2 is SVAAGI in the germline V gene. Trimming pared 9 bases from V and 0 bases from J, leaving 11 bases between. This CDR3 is CASDGEANYGYTF. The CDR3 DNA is TGTGCCAGTGACGGAGAAGCTAACTATGGCTACACCTTC.

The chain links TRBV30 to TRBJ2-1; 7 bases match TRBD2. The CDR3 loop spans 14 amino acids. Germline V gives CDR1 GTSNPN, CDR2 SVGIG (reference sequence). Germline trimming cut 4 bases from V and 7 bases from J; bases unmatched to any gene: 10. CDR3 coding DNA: TGTGCCTGGACCTTGACTAGCAAGGGAAATGAGCAGTTCTTC. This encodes CAWTLTSKGNEQFF.

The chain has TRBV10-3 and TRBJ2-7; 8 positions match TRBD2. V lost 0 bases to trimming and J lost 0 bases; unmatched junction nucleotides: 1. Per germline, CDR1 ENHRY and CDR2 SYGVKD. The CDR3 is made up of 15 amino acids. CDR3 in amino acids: CAISESTSASYEQYF. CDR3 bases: TGTGCCATCAGTGAGTCGACTAGCGCCTCCTACGAGCAGTACTTC.